This T cell receptor beta chain was recovered during a study of blood T cells in healthy people across ages. Study context: For every two T cells, template switching captured about one barcoded beta molecule.

Whole-study results and caveats: Long-lived and aged donors differed, with more naive CD4+ cells and higher diversity in the long-lived.

The authors ran a second PCR of about 6 to 11 cycles using a sample-barcoded 5' primer and a J-beta primer mix. TCRdb re-analysed the 5' RACE reads in MiXCR, keeping a single row per CDR3 protein. The profile shows 850,000 to 1,000,000 distinct CDR3 sequences, roughly 52% of them singletons. Remarks on this clonotype: What it binds is unknown.

Germline V gene data show CDR1 as LGHNA and CDR2 as YSLEER. Deletions cut 1 base from V and 11 bases from J, with 23 bases between. CDR3 length equals 16 residues. This receptor was identified in a man aged 25-45 years in good health. This chain uses TRBV4-3 with TRBJ2-5; D tentatively reads TRBD1 or TRBD2 (6 bases each). Sequences were obtained from blood. In DNA form, the CDR3 reads TGCGCCAGCAGCCAAGTCAGTGGGGGGCCTTACAATGAGCAGTACTTC. This translates into CASSQVSGGPYNEQYF.